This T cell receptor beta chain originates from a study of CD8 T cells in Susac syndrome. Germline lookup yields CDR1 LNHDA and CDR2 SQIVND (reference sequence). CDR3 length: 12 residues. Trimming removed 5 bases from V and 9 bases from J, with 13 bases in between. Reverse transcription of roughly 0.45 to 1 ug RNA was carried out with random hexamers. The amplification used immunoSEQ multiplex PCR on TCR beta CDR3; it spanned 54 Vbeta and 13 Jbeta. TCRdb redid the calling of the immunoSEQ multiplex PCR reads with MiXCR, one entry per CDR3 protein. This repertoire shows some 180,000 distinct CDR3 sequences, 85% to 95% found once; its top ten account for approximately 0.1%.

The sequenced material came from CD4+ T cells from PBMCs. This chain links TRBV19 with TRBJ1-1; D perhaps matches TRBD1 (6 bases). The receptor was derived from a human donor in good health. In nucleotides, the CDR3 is TGTGCCAGTAGTGCCTCACAGGGAAAAGCTTTCTTT. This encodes CASSASQGKAFF.